One sample yielded the 7 T cell receptor beta chains listed below, sequenced in a study of esophageal squamous cell carcinoma under preoperative chemotherapy. Time point of the sample: before preoperative PTX-NDP chemotherapy. TCRdb independently ran MiXCR on the PCR reads; one entry per CDR3 protein. This repertoire shows about 6,600 distinct CDR3 sequences, 32% found once; its top ten account for 11% to 15%. Specimen collection occurred from a patient given preoperative chemotherapy. These receptors originate from a human donor with esophageal squamous cell carcinoma. The donor label of this sample is uncertain.

This clonotype was seen more than once but under ten times. Here the CDR3 reads CASSLSTANTEAFF. CDR3 bases: TGTGCCAGCAGCCTTTCGACGGCGAACACTGAAGCTTTCTTT. The chain carries TRBV6-1 and TRBJ1-1, with D unresolved. In germline, CDR1 is MNHNS, CDR2 SASEGT. CDR3 size: 14 residues. V gave up 6 bases and J gave up 1 base, with 12 bases separating them.

Turning to this clonotype: This CDR3 is missing its conserved last phenylalanine or tryptophan, likely due to a read error. The V call is TRBV20-1, the J call TRBJ2-1; D may be TRBD1 (5 bases). Germline-derived CDR1 and CDR2 are DFQATT and SNEGSKA (reference sequence). This CDR3 has 12 amino acids. V was trimmed by 0 bases and J by 5 bases, leaving 5 bases between them. CDR3 sequence: CSAREGDNEQFL. The CDR3 DNA follows: TGCAGTGCTAGAGAAGGGGACAATGAGCAGTTCTTA.

As to this clonotype: A junction boundary mismatches the germline segment, possibly from a read error. V gene TRBV7-2 combines with J gene TRBJ2-1; D might be TRBD2 (6 bases). The V gene's germline CDR1 is SGHTA and CDR2 FQGNSA. The CDR3 totals 18 residues. This CDR3 reads CASSLAEGLASSYKERFF. The CDR3 DNA reads as TGTGCGAGCAGCTTAGCGGAGGGGCTAGCGTCGTCCTACAAGGAGCGGTTCTTC.

This clonotype appeared many times. A read error may explain this, as a much larger clone is one base away. The chain joins TRBV6-1 to TRBJ2-5, with D possibly called TRBD1 or TRBD2 (5 bases each). This CDR3 is 13 amino acids long. Germline lookup yields CDR1 MNHNS and CDR2 SASEGT. With 6 bases removed from V and 11 bases from J, the gap between germline ends came to 19 bases. CDR3 sequence reads: CASSPPGRNEQYF. As DNA, the CDR3 is TGTGCCAGCAGCCCCCCAGGGAGAAATGAGCAGTACTTC.

This clonotype showed up many times. The chain uses TRBV5-1 and TRBJ2-2, with D possibly TRBD1 on 6 matching bases. The CDR3 extends over 15 amino acids. Germline V lookup: CDR1 SGHRS, CDR2 YFSETQ. Trimming cost V 5 bases and J 4 bases, with 15 bases left between them. The CDR3 DNA reads TGCGCCAGCAGTTTAAGACAGGAGACCACCGGGGAGCTGTTTTTT. This encodes CASSLRQETTGELFF.

This clonotype is labeled as medium-sized (0.01 to 0.1%). This CDR3 reads CASSPRRERETQYF. CDR3 in DNA: TGTGCCAGCAGCCCCCGCCGGGAGAGAGAGACCCAGTACTTC. The chain joins TRBV7-2 to TRBJ2-5, with D maybe TRBD2 (6 bases). Germline V gene data show CDR1 as SGHTA and CDR2 as FQGNSA. The CDR3 loop spans 14 amino acids. The V gene lost 5 bases and the J gene lost 4 bases, with 14 bases spanning the gap. Full variable domain (outside the CDR3, taken from reference TRBV7-2 and TRBJ2-5): GAGVSQSPSNKVTEKGKDVELRCDPISGHTALYWYRQSLGQGLEFLIYFQGNSAPDKSGLPSDRFSAERTGGSVSTLTIQRTQQEDSAVYLCASSPRRERETQYFGPGTRLLVL.

This clonotype qualifies as medium-sized. The V call is TRBV12-3 or TRBV12-4, the J call TRBJ2-1, with unresolved D. Trimming took off 6 bases at V and 4 bases at J, with 13 bases between the two ends. The CDR3 is 14 residues long. This CDR3 reads CASRTDGTYNEQFF. The CDR3 bases are TGTGCCAGCAGAACCGACGGTACTTACAATGAGCAGTTCTTC.